The TCR beta chain under discussion was sequenced for a study of T cells after yellow fever vaccination (dated by TCRdb to the late 2010s). Broadly, across the study: The SMART-Seq v4 Ultra Low Input RNA kit was used to prepare libraries from fractions with low cell numbers. Blood was drawn at multiple timepoints before and after primary and secondary immunization, with bulk PBMC replicates and cell subsets isolated. To follow T-cell clones before and after both primary and booster YFV17D yellow fever vaccination, bulk TCR alpha and beta repertoires underwent longitudinal sequencing. Two healthy male donors made up the cohort, one aged 18 to 29 years and the other aged 30 to 40 years. The study at large found these results: FACS-sorted repertoires could contain abundant contaminating clonotypes from the bulk population, so computational filtering was required. A small fraction of clonotypes showed up in both the CD4 and CD8 compartments, probably as a result of convergent recombination. Most clones expanded after primary vaccination were re-detected after the booster (approximately 95% of CD4 and approximately 88% of CD8), suggesting broad memory maintenance. Only a couple of donors were included in the study, so the extent to which the findings can be generalized is limited. Compared with the primary T-cell response, the secondary T-cell response was weaker but faster, peaking on day 5 rather than day 15.

The treatment or condition label here, explained by the study, means: live attenuated yellow fever vaccine strain. A standard Ficoll-Paque protocol was used to isolate PBMCs from peripheral blood. CD4 and CD8 T-cell fractions were isolated with Dynabeads CD4 and CD8 positive selection kits. TriZol was used to extract RNA from bulk PBMCs, from CD4 and CD8 fractions, and from dextramer-positive and dextramer-negative fractions. From the cysteine through the phenylalanine, the CDR3 covers 15 amino acids. This entry keeps only the CDR3 DNA: 45 bases, framed from base 1. V lost 2 bases and J lost 3 bases, and the count of bases not matched to a germline gene is 6. The germline V gene yields KGHSH for CDR1 and LQKENI for CDR2. Sequencing was performed on an Illumina NovaSeq 6000. Synthesis of TCR cDNA relied on 5'RACE template switching, a step that introduced a universal primer site along with unique molecular identifiers. Priming of cDNA synthesis was performed from both the TCR alpha and TCR beta constant segments. Libraries were amplified in two PCR steps, with sample barcodes and sequencing adapters added in the second step. Sequencing of the libraries was done on either Illumina HiSeq 2500 (2x100 bp) or NovaSeq (2x150 bp). The source study handled its data this way. MIGEC handled demultiplexing of reads and collapsing into UMI consensus sequences, while MiXCR performed V(D)J alignment. Using edgeR on replicate PBMC samples, clonotypes were called vaccine-responding if FDR was below 0.01 and the log2 fold change was above 5 up to day 15. Bulk clonotypes were assigned CD4 or CD8 identity according to which sequenced CD4 or CD8 repertoire held them at higher abundance. The raw public data were reprocessed by TCRdb itself: fastp quality trimming at Q25, MiXCR clonotype calling, in-frame beta chains only. Rows are combined by CDR3 protein, so each entry shows the most common genes and DNA. What appears here as the V and J calls and clone size reflects TCRdb's work, not the paper's. This sample lists 150,000 or so distinct CDR3 sequences; 9.3% were detected once. The ten largest clones take up about 40% of the sample.

Notes on this clonotype: The antigen it recognizes is unknown. Per-nucleotide qualities are absent, and no much larger clonotype sits a single base away.

The receptor was derived from a man between 18 and 29 years old who received the YFV17D yellow fever vaccine. This sample comprised CD8+ T cells sorted from PBMCs, obtained 45 days after the yellow fever booster vaccination. Here the chain combines TRBV18 and TRBJ2-5; TRBD2 lines up with 7 middle nucleotides. CDR3 sequence: CASSPTLAREETQYF. The nucleotides read TGTGCCAGCTCACCAACACTAGCGAGGGAAGAGACCCAGTACTTC.